This passage covers 26 T cell receptor beta chains from one sample sequenced in a study of T cells in Graves' hyperthyroidism and ophthalmopathy. Template material for amplifying TCR beta CDR3 regions consisted of RNA transcripts. HTBI primers were used for first-round RT-PCR of the TCR CDR3. In TCRdb, the multiplex PCR reads were re-called with MiXCR into one record per CDR3 protein. The table shows more than 300,000 distinct CDR3 sequences, with about 14% occurring only once. Material for sequencing was blood. These receptors all come from a woman aged 25 to 39 with Graves' hyperthyroidism.

The chain employs TRBV3-1 and TRBJ1-4; D remains unclear. This CDR3 is 15 amino acids long. In germline, CDR1 is LGHDT, CDR2 YNNKEL (reference sequence). V lost 3 bases, J lost 1 base, and 9 bases lay in between. The CDR3 sequence: CASSQEIQTNEKLFF. As DNA, the CDR3 is TGTGCCAGCAGCCAGGAGATACAAACTAATGAAAAACTGTTTTTT.

This chain uses TRBV20-1 with TRBJ1-1; D is perhaps TRBD1 (5 bases). V was shortened by 6 bases and J by 5 bases, with 16 bases between the two germline ends. Germline CDR1 DFQATT, CDR2 SNEGSKA (reference sequence). This CDR3 region has 13 residues. For the CDR3, the DNA is TGCAGTGCCATGGACCGGGGGAAGACTGAAGCTTTCTTT. This encodes CSAMDRGKTEAFF.

This clonotype was observed at least ten times. The rearrangement uses TRBV25-1 and TRBJ2-7; D might be TRBD2 (7 bases). This CDR3 region has 15 residues. Trimming shortened V by 1 base and J by 2 bases, and 12 bases separated the two germline ends. The germline CDR1 and CDR2 sequences are MGHDK and SYGVNS. The CDR3 loop is CASSESGGLPYEQYF. CDR3 bases: TGTGCCAGCAGTGAATCGGGGGGCCTCCCCTACGAGCAGTACTTC.

This clonotype was seen many times. The rearrangement uses TRBV27 and TRBJ1-5; D is possibly TRBD1 (5 bases). V lost 8 bases to trimming and J lost 2 bases, with 19 bases between them. This CDR3 spans 16 amino acids. The germline CDR1 and CDR2 sequences are MNHEY and SMNVEV (reference sequence). CDR3 nucleotide sequence: TGTGCCAGCGGATCGAGGGACGGATCCGGCAATCAGCCCCAGCATTTT. It codes for CASGSRDGSGNQPQHF.

There are many counts of this clonotype. The chain links TRBV28 to TRBJ2-5; a weak D match, TRBD2 (5 bases). V lost 3 bases and J 3 bases, leaving 26 bases between the germline ends. CDR1 and CDR2 from the germline V gene are MDHEN and SYDVKM. The CDR3 runs 19 residues. In nucleotides, the CDR3 is TGTGCCAGCAGTTTTGGACCGTGGAACCGTGCGGGCGGTGAAGAGACCCAGTACTTC. This gives the protein CASSFGPWNRAGGEETQYF.

This clonotype was seen many times. This chain uses TRBV12-3 or TRBV12-4 with TRBJ2-5; D may match TRBD1 or TRBD2 (5 bases each). V was cut by 8 bases and J by 3 bases, with 7 bases left in between. The CDR3 runs to 11 residues. As DNA, the CDR3 is TGTGCCAGCGGGGGAGAAGAGACCCAGTACTTC. Protein sequence: CASGGEETQYF.

This clonotype was picked up many times. The CDR3 loop is CATTDYISETQYF. CDR3 nucleotides: TGTGCCACGACAGATTACATTTCCGAGACCCAGTACTTC. The rearrangement joins TRBV10-3 to TRBJ2-5; a possible D gene is TRBD1 (5 bases). The V end lost 10 bases, the J end lost 5 bases, and 17 bases lay between the germline ends. From germline, CDR1 is ENHRY and CDR2 SYGVKD. The CDR3 consists of 13 residues.

The sample holds many counts of this clonotype. CDR3 sequence reads: CSVELGPIPYEQYF. CDR3 coding DNA: TGCAGCGTTGAACTGGGACCTATCCCCTACGAGCAGTACTTC. The chain has TRBV29-1 and TRBJ2-7, with D perhaps matching TRBD1 or TRBD2 (5 bases each). Trimming stripped 2 bases from V and 2 bases from J, with 13 bases between. In germline, CDR1 is SQVTM, CDR2 ANQGSEA. The CDR3 length is 14 residues.

The sample holds many counts of this clonotype. The chain joins TRBV28 to TRBJ1-1; D is uncertain. The germline V and J ends were trimmed by 8 bases and 2 bases, with 9 bases remaining between them. The CDR3 contains 12 residues. The germline CDR1 and CDR2 sequences are MDHEN and SYDVKM. DNA for the CDR3: TGTGCCAGCCCCCCAGGAAACACTGAAGCTTTCTTT. This sequence encodes CASPPGNTEAFF.

This clonotype was seen ten or more times. The rearrangement joins TRBV28 to TRBJ1-3; tentatively, D is TRBD1 (5 bases). The CDR3 consists of 16 residues. V was shortened by 6 bases and J by 0 bases, with 15 bases between the two germline ends. Germline CDR1 and CDR2: MDHEN and SYDVKM. CDR3 DNA: TGTGCCAGCAGGGAATCAGGACAAATCTCTGGAAACACCATATATTTT. Encoded protein: CASRESGQISGNTIYF.

At least ten counts were recorded for this clonotype. The CDR3 DNA reads as TGTGCCAGCACCCGGACAGGGAGGGGCATTCAGTACTTC. This sequence encodes CASTRTGRGIQYF. V is TRBV28 and J is TRBJ2-4, with D possibly TRBD1 on 8 matching bases. Trimming shortened V by 7 bases and J by 9 bases, and 16 bases separated the two germline ends. CDR3 size: 13 residues. Germline V gene sequence: CDR1 MDHEN, CDR2 SYDVKM. The full variable domain, its missing parts supplied by reference TRBV28 and TRBJ2-4, is DVKVTQSSRYLVKRTGEKVFLECVQDMDHENMFWYRQDPGLGLRLIYFSYDVKMKEKGDIPEGYSVSREKKERFSLILESASTNQTSMYLCASTRTGRGIQYFGAGTRLSVL.

This clonotype was seen repeatedly, ten times or more. This chain joins TRBV7-6 and TRBJ2-3; D is ambiguous. Germline-derived CDR1 and CDR2 are SGHVS and FNYEAQ. The CDR3 length is 14 residues. V dropped 4 bases and J dropped 4 bases, with 12 bases sitting between them. The chain's CDR3 is CASSSGVWADTQYF. The DNA for the CDR3 is TGTGCCAGCAGCTCTGGGGTTTGGGCAGATACGCAGTATTTT.

This clonotype was seen repeatedly, ten times or more. V usage is TRBV11-2 and J usage is TRBJ1-6, with TRBD1 matching 8 bases. This CDR3 is built from 13 residues. CDR1 and CDR2 from the germline V gene are SGHAT and FQNNGV. Trimming cost V 3 bases and J 9 bases; bases outside gene matches: 1. CDR3 amino acids: CASSFTGGSPLHF. CDR3 DNA: TGTGCCAGCAGCTTCACAGGGGGTTCACCCCTCCACTTT.

This clonotype turned up a few times. The chain recombines TRBV7-2 with TRBJ1-1, with 7 bases fitting TRBD1. Germline CDR1 is SGHTA and CDR2 is FQGNSA. J lost 2 bases, V lost 5 bases, and 5 bases had no gene match. The CDR3 loop spans 14 amino acids. Here the CDR3 DNA reads TGTGCCAGCAGCCAGGGACAGTTCAACACTGAAGCTTTCTTT. Residues: CASSQGQFNTEAFF.

Written as DNA, the CDR3 is TGTGCCAGCAGTTCCACCGGGACAGGGTGGAACGAGCAGTACTTC. Protein: CASSSTGTGWNEQYF. The V call is TRBV6-1, the J call TRBJ2-7, with 9 bases fitting TRBD1. Germline CDR1 reads MNHNS; CDR2 reads SASEGT. The CDR3 runs 15 residues. V shed 5 bases and J 5 bases; nucleotides not matched to a gene: 10.

Ten or more counts support this clonotype. In nucleotides, the CDR3 is TGTGCCAGCAGTCAGCGGGAGGGTTCCAATGAGCAGTTCTTC. Its translation: CASSQREGSNEQFF. The rearrangement joins TRBV6-1 to TRBJ2-1; 10 bases align to TRBD2. The CDR3 spans 14 residues. Germline V gene data show CDR1 as MNHNS and CDR2 as SASEGT. With 5 bases clipped from V and 6 bases from J, the junction kept 4 bases outside the gene matches.

This clonotype was counted a few times. The chain has TRBV27 and TRBJ1-4; D perhaps matches TRBD1 (6 bases). The germline V gene encodes CDR1 MNHEY and CDR2 SMNVEV (reference sequence). Trimming removed 2 bases from V and 1 base from J, with 8 bases in between. CDR3 length: 15 residues. The CDR3 region is CASSLVTGTNEKLFF. DNA of the CDR3: TGTGCCAGCAGTTTAGTGACAGGAACTAATGAAAAACTGTTTTTT.

This clonotype was counted only a few times. V usage is TRBV5-1 and J usage is TRBJ2-7; 12 positions match TRBD1. Losses at the gene ends were 0 bases for V and 6 bases for J; bases not matched to a gene: 7. Germline loops: CDR1 SGHRS, CDR2 YFSETQ. The CDR3 extends over 16 amino acids. The CDR3 loop is CASSLEPGQGAGEQYF. DNA of the CDR3: TGCGCCAGCAGCTTGGAACCGGGACAGGGGGCCGGCGAGCAGTACTTC.

The sample holds many counts of this clonotype. The genes are TRBV2 and TRBJ1-2, with 7 bases aligning to TRBD1. The junction had 3 bases not matched to a gene; V was cut back by 1 base and J by 1 base. There are 15 residues in the CDR3. Germline assignment: CDR1 SNHLY and CDR2 FYNNEI. The CDR3 sequence is CASSEGTGSNYGYTF. The CDR3, as DNA: TGTGCCAGCAGTGAAGGGACAGGCAGTAACTATGGCTACACCTTC.

This clonotype was seen more than once but under ten times. The chain is built from TRBV28 and TRBJ1-3, with D possibly being TRBD1 (5 bases). V gave up 7 bases and J gave up 0 bases, with 13 bases separating them. Germline V gives CDR1 MDHEN, CDR2 SYDVKM. The CDR3 totals 15 residues. The DNA of the CDR3 is TGTGCCAGCACCCTAACTCAGGGCTCTGGAAACACCATATATTTT. Encoded protein: CASTLTQGSGNTIYF.

The rearrangement joins TRBV6-2 or TRBV6-3 to TRBJ2-7, with a tentative D call TRBD2 (5 bases). CDR1 and CDR2 (germline): MNHEY, SVGEGT. CDR3 length equals 16 residues. Trimming stripped 8 bases from V and 4 bases from J, with 24 bases between. As DNA, the CDR3 is TGTGCCAGCGGAAGGGCGGTGACCGGACGGACTTACGAGCAGTACTTC. Amino acids: CASGRAVTGRTYEQYF.

This chain links TRBV19 with TRBJ2-3; D remains ambiguous. Germline V gives CDR1 LNHDA, CDR2 SQIVND (reference sequence). The CDR3 runs to 13 residues. Trimming took 11 bases from V and 1 from J, leaving 13 bases between them. The CDR3 DNA is TGTGCCTCCAGTCCCTTCGGCACAGATACGCAGTATTTT. This gives the protein CASSPFGTDTQYF.

This chain joins TRBV5-5 and TRBJ2-3; the D gene is possibly TRBD2 (5 bases). This CDR3 is built from 15 residues. Germline V gives CDR1 SGHKS, CDR2 YYEKEE (reference sequence). Deletions cut 0 bases from V and 3 bases from J, with 11 bases between. The CDR3 region has the DNA TGTGCCAGCAGCTTGGGAGGGAGAGTGACAGATACGCAGTATTTT. This sequence encodes CASSLGGRVTDTQYF.

This clonotype was found a few times. The chain couples TRBV5-1 to TRBJ2-2; D ambiguous. The germline V gene has CDR1 SGHRS and CDR2 YFSETQ. The CDR3 loop spans 16 amino acids. V was clipped by 3 bases and J by 0 bases, with 12 bases between them. CDR3 DNA sequence: TGCGCCAGCAGCTACTTTGTTATGCCGAACACCGGGGAGCTGTTTTTT. Its protein is CASSYFVMPNTGELFF.

This clonotype has just a few counts. The chain combines TRBV2 with TRBJ2-1; 8 bases line up with TRBD2. Germline-derived CDR1 and CDR2 are SNHLY and FYNNEI. The CDR3 spans 19 residues. The J segment lost 1 base and the V segment lost 3 bases, leaving 14 bases of the junction unmatched. CDR3 loop: CASSDPGTSMGRSYNEQFF. CDR3 DNA sequence: TGTGCCAGCAGTGACCCCGGGACTAGTATGGGCCGATCCTACAATGAGCAGTTCTTC.

In its sample, this clonotype was seen a few times. The chain links TRBV20-1 to TRBJ1-1; no definite D call. The CDR3 consists of 13 residues. CDR1 is DFQATT and CDR2 is SNEGSKA in the germline V gene (reference sequence). Trimming took off 0 bases at V and 4 bases at J, with 9 bases between the two ends. The DNA for the CDR3 is TGCAGTGCTAGAGAGGCGGATAGCACTGAAGCTTTCTTT. It encodes CSAREADSTEAFF.